The source of this T cell receptor beta chain is a study of blood T cell repertoires in COVID-19. Whole-study context: Samples came from the United States, Italy and Spain, spanning acute and convalescent COVID-19. From T cells, B-cell-depleted T cells, or PBMCs came the material, which was cDNA or gDNA.

Trimming removed 2 bases at V and 1 base at J, with 9 bases between. From germline, CDR1 is SGHRS and CDR2 YFSETQ. The CDR3 covers 14 residues. In the authors' workflow: Amplification with reference gene primers provided the estimates of nucleated cell counts. The method was immunoSEQ multiplex PCR; TCRdb's version includes in-frame clones alone and lacks a portion of them. Clone size and the V and J calls come from that table; the DNA yielded D and trimming. This table holds around 25,000 clones, 88% found once. The chain recombines TRBV5-1 with TRBJ1-2; unclear D gene. Sequencing was carried out using peripheral blood. The TCR comes from a woman in her forties or fifties with active COVID-19. In DNA, the CDR3 is TGCGCCAGCAGCTTCACGACGGGTAACTATGGCTACACCTTC. It yields the protein CASSFTTGNYGYTF.